This entry is about one T cell receptor (beta chain). Its specificity is not known. V lost 1 base and J 7 bases, leaving 17 bases between the germline ends. This CDR3 is 15 amino acids long. Germline CDR1 and CDR2: LGHNA and YNFKEQ. A single record per CDR3 protein comes from TCRdb applying MiXCR to the RT-PCR reads. The sample has around 760,000 distinct CDR3 sequences; approximately 15% are singletons. The record originates from a study of response to subunit inactivated influenza vaccine. Study-level results: The authors put forward the suggestion that each seasonal influenza vaccination may bring in only a limited number of new T cells.

The sequenced sample was PBMCs from blood, obtained around 15 days before vaccination. This clonotype was sampled from a middle-aged man who received an inactivated influenza vaccine. The V call is TRBV4-2, the J call TRBJ2-7; a weak D match, TRBD2 (6 bases). The CDR3 region has the DNA TGTGCCAGCAGCCAAGGTCTAGGGGCAAGCGGGGAGCAGTACTTC. Translated: CASSQGLGASGEQYF.